Following are 31 T cell receptor beta chains from one sample sequenced in a study of T cells after yellow fever vaccination. TCRdb itself ran the 5' RACE reads through MiXCR, one entry per CDR3 protein. The table includes about 580,000 distinct CDR3 sequences, less than 20% detected once. This specimen consisted of PBMCs, obtained less than 6 days after the first yellow fever vaccination. These receptors were collected from a man between 18 and 35 years old who received the YFV17D yellow fever vaccine.

The chain is built from TRBV5-6 and TRBJ1-1; D is perhaps TRBD1 (5 bases). Deletions cut 1 base from V and 4 bases from J, with 11 bases between. Germline V gene data show CDR1 as SGHDT and CDR2 as YYEEEE. The CDR3 contains 14 residues. CDR3 coding DNA: TGTGCCAGCAGCTTGAACTTAGGGGCCACTGAAGCTTTCTTT. This gives the protein CASSLNLGATEAFF.

This clonotype was observed at least ten times. The chain uses TRBV5-5 and TRBJ2-1, with D tentatively TRBD2 (6 bases). Trimming stripped 3 bases from V and 7 bases from J, with 11 bases between. The CDR3 extends over 13 amino acids. CDR1 is SGHKS, CDR2 YYEKEE, per germline (reference sequence). The CDR3 is CASSWSGVNEQFF. CDR3 in DNA: TGTGCCAGCAGCTGGTCGGGGGTGAATGAGCAGTTCTTC. The full variable domain, in which reference TRBV5-5 and TRBJ2-1 provide the parts outside the CDR3, is DAGVTQSPTHLIKTRGQQVTLRCSPISGHKSVSWYQQVLGQGPQFIFQYYEKEERGRGNFPDRFSARQFPNYSSELNVNALLLGDSALYLCASSWSGVNEQFFGPGTRLTVL.

This clonotype was detected a few times. The chain couples TRBV6-2 or TRBV6-3 to TRBJ2-7; TRBD2 might be the D (7 bases). This CDR3 region has 14 residues. V shed 2 bases and J shed 2 bases, with 10 bases lying between them. Germline V lookup: CDR1 MNHEY, CDR2 SVGEGT. In DNA form, the CDR3 reads TGTGCCAGCAGTTACAGGGGGGGGACCTACGAGCAGTACTTC. As protein: CASSYRGGTYEQYF.

In its sample, this clonotype was seen a few times. The chain has TRBV6-2 or TRBV6-3 and TRBJ2-1; 8 positions match TRBD2. V lost 5 bases, J lost 15 bases, and 12 bases stayed unmatched. The germline gives CDR1 MNHEY, CDR2 SVGEGT. The CDR3 sequence is 13 residues long. CDR3 bases: TGTGCCAGCAGTAGCACACTCAGCGGGGGTGTGTTCTTC. Amino acid sequence: CASSSTLSGGVFF.

This clonotype has more than one count but fewer than ten. The rearrangement joins TRBV9 to TRBJ2-5, with TRBD2 matching 9 bases. The CDR3 is 15 residues long. The V gene's germline CDR1 is SGDLS and CDR2 YYNGEE. V lost 2 bases to trimming and J lost 4 bases; unmatched junction nucleotides: 6. In DNA, the CDR3 is TGTGCCAGCAGCGTTAGCGGGGGATGGGCAGAGACCCAGTACTTC. It encodes CASSVSGGWAETQYF.

The table lists this clonotype with a few counts. The chain recombines TRBV30 with TRBJ2-7; 7 bases line up with TRBD1. The CDR3 is 14 residues long. CDR1 GTSNPN and CDR2 SVGIG come from the germline V gene (reference sequence). Losses at the gene ends were 3 bases for V and 0 bases for J; bases not matched to a gene: 5. The CDR3 region has the DNA TGTGCCTGGAGCACAGGGGCCCGCTCCTACGAGCAGTACTTC. Translating gives CAWSTGARSYEQYF.

This clonotype came up a few times. The chain employs TRBV5-1 and TRBJ2-3, with D tentatively TRBD1 (6 bases). Between the trimmed V and J ends, which lost 8 bases and 2 bases, there was a span of 15 bases. The CDR3 is made up of 14 amino acids. CDR1 is SGHRS and CDR2 is YFSETQ in the germline V gene. CDR3: CASWSRGNTDTQYF. The CDR3 DNA reads TGCGCCAGTTGGTCAAGGGGGAACACAGATACGCAGTATTTT. Supplemented by reference TRBV5-1 and TRBJ2-3, the full variable domain reads KAGVTQTPRYLIKTRGQQVTLSCSPISGHRSVSWYQQTPGQGLQFLFEYFSETQRNKGNFPGRFSGRQFSNSRSEMNVSTLELGDSALYLCASWSRGNTDTQYFGPGTRLTVL.

This clonotype appeared many times. The CDR3 region has the DNA TGTGCCAGCAGTTTCTTCGAGACCCAGTACTTC. This codes for CASSFFETQYF. The chain links TRBV28 to TRBJ2-5; D uncertain. This CDR3 spans 11 amino acids. Germline CDR1 is MDHEN and CDR2 is SYDVKM. Trimming removed 3 bases at V and 5 bases at J, with 4 bases between. Filled out from reference TRBV28 and TRBJ2-5, the complete variable domain reads DVKVTQSSRYLVKRTGEKVFLECVQDMDHENMFWYRQDPGLGLRLIYFSYDVKMKEKGDIPEGYSVSREKKERFSLILESASTNQTSMYLCASSFFETQYFGPGTRLLVL.

The chain combines TRBV15 with TRBJ1-3; D is uncertain. Trimming took off 4 bases at V and 0 bases at J, with 10 bases between the two ends. Germline V gene lookup returns CDR1 LNHNV and CDR2 YYDKDF (reference sequence). The CDR3 length is 15 residues. The CDR3 region has the DNA TGTGCCACCAGCACGAGACCCCTCTCTGGAAACACCATATATTTT. Translation gives CATSTRPLSGNTIYF. The full variable domain, completed using reference TRBV15 and TRBJ1-3, is DAMVIQNPRYQVTQFGKPVTLSCSQTLNHNVMYWYQQKSSQAPKLLFHYYDKDFNNEADTPDNFQSRRPNTSFCFLDIRSPGLGDTAMYLCATSTRPLSGNTIYFGEGSWLTVV.

This clonotype occurred a few times. The rearrangement uses TRBV25-1 and TRBJ2-3, with D maybe TRBD1 (6 bases). Germline CDR1 reads MGHDK; CDR2 reads SYGVNS. The CDR3 contains 15 residues. The V end lost 7 bases, the J end lost 2 bases, and 16 bases lay between the germline ends. DNA for the CDR3: TGTGCCAGCAATCAGGGGCAAGGGGTCACAGATACGCAGTATTTT. It codes for CASNQGQGVTDTQYF.

Many counts were recorded for this clonotype. The rearrangement links TRBV20-1 to TRBJ1-5, with 7 bases lining up with TRBD1. The junction had 13 bases not matched to a gene; V was cut back by 6 bases and J by 11 bases. Germline V CDR1 and CDR2: DFQATT, SNEGSKA (reference sequence). The CDR3 totals 13 residues. CDR3 sequence: CSAEYTGAWSQHF. CDR3 nucleotide sequence: TGCAGTGCCGAATATACAGGGGCTTGGTCCCAGCATTTT.

The chain uses TRBV12-3 or TRBV12-4 and TRBJ2-5, with D tentatively TRBD1 (6 bases). CDR3 size: 13 residues. V gave up 9 bases and J gave up 5 bases, with 16 bases separating them. CDR3 DNA: TGTGCCAGTGCCCAGGGGAGAGCGGAGACCCAGTACTTC. Its protein is CASAQGRAETQYF.

A few counts support this clonotype. The gene calls are TRBV10-3 and TRBJ1-5; 8 bases are a match to TRBD1. J was trimmed by 3 bases and V by 10 bases; bases with no gene match: 8. CDR1 and CDR2 (germline): ENHRY, SYGVKD. The CDR3 consists of 14 residues. CDR3 amino acids: CANRTGQNNQPQHF. The CDR3 nucleotides are TGTGCCAACAGGACAGGGCAAAACAATCAGCCCCAGCATTTT.

In its sample, this clonotype was seen a few times. This rearrangement joins TRBV28 to TRBJ2-7; D could derive from TRBD1 or TRBD2 (6 bases each). The germline CDR1 and CDR2 sequences are MDHEN and SYDVKM. The CDR3 runs 12 residues. The CDR3 DNA sequence: TGTGCCAGCAGTTTCGGCGGGACATCCCAGGACGTC. It is translated as CASSFGGTSQDV.

V and J are TRBV4-3 and TRBJ1-5; D remains ambiguous. V was shortened by 3 bases and J by 9 bases, with 12 bases between the two germline ends. The CDR3 is made up of 13 amino acids. Germline V CDR1 and CDR2: LGHNA, YSLEER. The CDR3 nucleotides read TGCGCCAGCAGCCACCCCCTACTTGGGCCCCAGCATTTT. Translation: CASSHPLLGPQHF.

The J gene is TRBJ1-5, the V gene TRBV7-2; 7 nucleotides match TRBD1. Germline assignment: CDR1 SGHTA and CDR2 FQGNSA. The CDR3 consists of 16 residues. V lost 4 bases to trimming and J lost 0 bases; unmatched junction nucleotides: 6. The CDR3 loop is CASSSRTGYSNQPQHF. Written as DNA, the CDR3 is TGTGCCAGCAGCTCTAGGACAGGATATAGCAATCAGCCCCAGCATTTT. Using reference TRBV7-2 and TRBJ1-5 for the parts outside the CDR3, the full variable domain is GAGVSQSPSNKVTEKGKDVELRCDPISGHTALYWYRQSLGQGLEFLIYFQGNSAPDKSGLPSDRFSAERTGGSVSTLTIQRTQQEDSAVYLCASSSRTGYSNQPQHFGDGTRLSIL.

The CDR3 DNA reads as TGTGCCATCTCGGCGGGGGCCTTGGTGAATGAGCAGTTCTTC. Translated: CAISAGALVNEQFF. The chain combines TRBV11-2 with TRBJ2-1, with TRBD2 as a possible D gene (7 bases). Between the trimmed V and J ends, which lost 10 bases and 7 bases, there was a span of 20 bases. The CDR3 covers 14 residues. Germline V gene data show CDR1 as SGHAT and CDR2 as FQNNGV.

This clonotype has only a few counts. CDR3 nucleotides: TGTGCCAGCAGCTTAAGGGCCGGTCTGCAGTTCTTC. Its protein is CASSLRAGLQFF. V usage is TRBV7-2 and J usage is TRBJ2-1; no reliable D call. The CDR3 is 12 amino acids. The germline V and J ends were trimmed by 2 bases and 12 bases, with 11 bases remaining between them. CDR1 and CDR2 from the germline V gene are SGHTA and FQGNSA.

This clonotype was seen ten or more times. The chain has TRBV5-6 and TRBJ2-7, with TRBD2 identical over 7 bases. Trimming removed 2 bases from V and 4 bases from J; junction bases left unmatched: 9. Germline V gives CDR1 SGHDT, CDR2 YYEEEE. This CDR3 region has 15 residues. The CDR3 region has the DNA TGTGCCAGCAGCTTTCTCACCCGGGGGGAGTACGAGCAGTACTTC. Amino acid sequence: CASSFLTRGEYEQYF.

This clonotype was seen repeatedly, ten times or more. The chain employs TRBV7-3 and TRBJ1-5, with 8 bases that match TRBD1. The CDR3 runs 13 residues. V trimming: 5 bases; J trimming: 7 bases; junction bases outside the gene matches: 4. Germline CDR1 SGHTA, CDR2 FQGTGA. The CDR3 coding sequence is TGTGCCAGCAGCCAGGGGGCTTACCAGCCCCAGCATTTT. The encoded protein is CASSQGAYQPQHF. The full variable domain, its missing parts supplied by reference TRBV7-3 and TRBJ1-5, is GAGVSQTPSNKVTEKGKYVELRCDPISGHTALYWYRQSLGQGPEFLIYFQGTGAADDSGLPNDRFFAVRPEGSVSTLKIQRTERGDSAVYLCASSQGAYQPQHFGDGTRLSIL.

This clonotype has more than one count but fewer than ten. CDR3 sequence (DNA): TGTGCCAGCAGTCCCACCTCGGCCTACCCGAGGGAGACCCAGTACTTC. Protein: CASSPTSAYPRETQYF. The chain links TRBV6-1 to TRBJ2-5; D not certain. Trimming shortened V by 5 bases and J by 5 bases, and 21 bases separated the two germline ends. This CDR3 comprises 16 residues. CDR1 MNHNS and CDR2 SASEGT come from the germline V gene.

V and J are TRBV7-9 and TRBJ2-2, with TRBD1 matching 8 bases. The V segment lost 5 bases and the J segment 5 bases; nucleotides outside the gene matches: 13. The CDR3 runs to 17 residues. CDR1 and CDR2 from the germline V gene are SEHNR and FQNEAQ (reference sequence). In DNA, the CDR3 is TGTGCCAGCAGCAAAACGACAGGGGAACAAGGAACCGGGGAGCTGTTTTTT. It translates to CASSKTTGEQGTGELFF. The whole variable domain, remainder taken from reference TRBV7-9 and TRBJ2-2, is DTGVSQNPRHKITKRGQNVTFRCDPISEHNRLYWYRQTLGQGPEFLTYFQNEAQLEKSRLLSDRFSAERPKGSFSTLEIQRTEQGDSAMYLCASSKTTGEQGTGELFFGEGSRLTVL.

There are many counts of this clonotype. The genes are TRBV18 and TRBJ1-1, with D maybe TRBD1 (6 bases). V was trimmed by 3 bases and J by 10 bases, leaving 12 bases between them. This CDR3 spans 12 amino acids. Germline V gene lookup returns CDR1 KGHSH and CDR2 LQKENI. CDR3 nucleotide sequence: TGTGCCAGCTCACCCCAGGGGTTCGCAGCTTTCTTT. Translation gives CASSPQGFAAFF.

This clonotype was detected only a few times. The chain joins TRBV12-3 or TRBV12-4 to TRBJ2-6; D call uncertain. V was shortened by 8 bases and J by 4 bases, with 9 bases between the two germline ends. The CDR3 runs to 13 residues. CDR3 sequence: CASRQPGANVLTF. CDR3 nucleotide sequence: TGTGCCAGCCGCCAACCGGGGGCCAACGTCCTGACTTTC.

The chain is built from TRBV5-1 and TRBJ1-5; D is uncertain. This CDR3 is 14 amino acids long. V was pared by 2 bases and J by 3 bases, with 9 bases between. In germline, CDR1 is SGHRS, CDR2 YFSETQ. CDR3: CASSFPDPNQPQHF. For the CDR3, the DNA is TGCGCCAGCAGCTTTCCGGACCCCAATCAGCCCCAGCATTTT.

The chain uses TRBV7-2 and TRBJ2-5, with 7 nucleotides matching TRBD2. The ends lost 5 bases at V and 5 bases at J; junction bases unmatched: 8. Germline V lookup: CDR1 SGHTA, CDR2 FQGNSA. This CDR3 comprises 14 residues. The CDR3 spells CASSPPRGVETQYF. The CDR3 coding sequence is TGTGCCAGCAGCCCCCCACGGGGGGTGGAGACCCAGTACTTC.

This clonotype occurred a few times. This chain connects TRBV10-1 to TRBJ2-3; weak D call: TRBD2 (5 bases). Germline V gives CDR1 WNHNN, CDR2 SYGVQD (reference sequence). Between the trimmed V and J ends, which lost 7 bases and 2 bases, there was a span of 10 bases. This CDR3 comprises 13 residues. CDR3 loop: CASNRDITDTQYF. The CDR3 DNA follows: TGCGCCAGCAACCGGGATATCACAGATACGCAGTATTTT.

This clonotype has only a few counts. This rearrangement joins TRBV18 to TRBJ2-1; 10 bases map to TRBD2. Trimming at V came to 7 bases and at J to 4 bases, leaving 4 bases not matched to a gene. The CDR3 is made up of 14 amino acids. Per the germline V gene, CDR1 is KGHSH and CDR2 is LQKENI. The CDR3 reads CASFGTSVYNEQFF. CDR3 coding DNA: TGTGCCAGCTTCGGGACTAGCGTATACAATGAGCAGTTCTTC.

The chain recombines TRBV27 with TRBJ2-5; maybe TRBD2 (5 bases). From germline, CDR1 is MNHEY and CDR2 SMNVEV (reference sequence). CDR3 length equals 15 residues. V was cut by 0 bases and J by 5 bases, with 13 bases left in between. The chain's CDR3 is CASSLSWSRRETQYF. For the CDR3, the DNA is TGTGCCAGCAGTTTATCTTGGAGCCGGAGGGAGACCCAGTACTTC.

This clonotype occurred a few times. CDR3 DNA: TGTGCCAGCTCACTCGAACAAGGGGTTGAAGCTTTCTTT. It encodes CASSLEQGVEAFF. The chain has TRBV18 and TRBJ1-1, with a possible D match to TRBD1 (5 bases). Germline V lookup: CDR1 KGHSH, CDR2 LQKENI. The length of the CDR3 is 13 residues. The V end lost 4 bases, the J end lost 7 bases, and 13 bases lay between the germline ends. Full variable domain (missing parts from reference TRBV18 and TRBJ1-1): NAGVMQNPRHLVRRRGQEARLRCSPMKGHSHVYWYRQLPEEGLKFMVYLQKENIIDESGMPKERFSAEFPKEGPSILRIQQVVRGDSAAYFCASSLEQGVEAFFGQGTRLTVV.

The chain couples TRBV6-5 to TRBJ1-3; D remains unclear. Trimming left V 0 bases short and J 1 base short, with 13 bases between. The germline V gene encodes CDR1 MNHEY and CDR2 SVGAGI. The CDR3 is 17 residues long. CDR3 coding DNA: TGTGCCAGCAGTTACTCGAGTGGCTCCGGATCTGGAAACACCATATATTTT. Encoded protein: CASSYSSGSGSGNTIYF.